This T cell receptor beta chain was sequenced during a study of blood T cells in healthy people across ages. The authors isolated at least 7 million PBMCs per sample. Germline CDR1 SQVTM, CDR2 ANQGSEA. Trimming cost V 6 bases and J 6 bases, with 21 bases left between them. The length of the CDR3 is 16 residues. With a J-beta primer mix and a sample-barcoded 5' primer, a second PCR ran about 6 to 11 cycles. Via MiXCR, TCRdb re-called the 5' RACE reads, giving one row per CDR3 protein. The sample contains 650,000 to 700,000 distinct CDR3 sequences, roughly 32% of which appear only once. This sequence was found in a woman aged 80 or older in good health. The chain carries TRBV29-1 and TRBJ1-6, with a tentative D call TRBD1 (5 bases). Input material: blood. CDR3 DNA: TGCAGCGTAAGGCTCCAGGGAGCGCAGCGTAATTCACCCCTCCACTTT. Translating it yields CSVRLQGAQRNSPLHF.